The following is a TCR beta chain sequence with its context. The antigen remains undetermined. Use of 60 Vbeta and 13 Jbeta primers characterized the PCR. Using immunoSEQ multiplex PCR, the repertoire was profiled, and TCRdb retains in-frame clones only, with some absent. The sample contains about 110,000 clones, about four fifths of which appear only once. This entry is derived from a study of cytomegalovirus exposure and HLA in healthy donors. Study observations and caveats: Immune exposure information comprised only CMV serostatus. Upon later analysis, TCR association rates were observed to vary by HLA locus, being highest for DRB1 and lowest for HLA-C. Accounts indicate the classifier identified cytomegalovirus status with strong specificity and sensitivity. An analysis done earlier found most TCR beta V segments productive about 87% or about 30% of the time.

This CDR3 has 16 amino acids. The germline CDR1 and CDR2 sequences are LNHDA and SQIVND (reference sequence). V shed 4 bases and J 5 bases; nucleotides not matched to a gene: 9. The source is a woman in her sixties in good health and CMV-seropositive. The chain has TRBV19 and TRBJ1-4, with 8 bases aligning to TRBD1. The sample taken for sequencing was PBMCs. The CDR3 bases are TGTGCCAGTAGTAACTACGGACAGGGCCCCAATGAAAAACTGTTTTTT. It specifies CASSNYGQGPNEKLFF.